Following are 11 T cell receptor beta chains from one sample sequenced in a study of blood T cell repertoires in COVID-19 (dated by TCRdb to the early 2020s). The method was the immunoSEQ multiplex PCR assay. In its TCRdb copy, this immuneACCESS table keeps in-frame sequences only and misses some clones. Where compared with another copy, unresolved V genes explain less than half of these, and the others have no known cause. In all, the sample holds about 60,000 clones, and about four fifths of those were seen once. The top ten constitute around 15% of the sample. Sequenced sample: peripheral blood. These receptors all come from a man in his 60s with COVID-19, enrolled during active disease.

The chain joins TRBV25-1 to TRBJ1-3; possible D gene TRBD1, 5 bases. The germline V gene encodes CDR1 MGHDK and CDR2 SYGVNS. The germline V and J ends were trimmed by 3 bases and 0 bases, with 9 bases remaining between them. This CDR3 is built from 15 residues. DNA for the CDR3: TGTGCCAGCAGTGACGCACAGGACTCTGGAAACACCATATATTTT. This codes for CASSDAQDSGNTIYF.

CDR3 nucleotides: TGCGCCAGCAGCACGGGACTAGCGGGGGGCACAGATACGCAGTATTTT. This codes for CASSTGLAGGTDTQYF. The chain links TRBV5-1 to TRBJ2-3; TRBD2 agrees at 14 bases. Germline V gives CDR1 SGHRS, CDR2 YFSETQ. The CDR3 runs 16 residues. V lost 4 bases to trimming and J lost 1 base; unmatched junction nucleotides: 2.

V usage is TRBV6-1 and J usage is TRBJ1-1; a weak D match, TRBD1 (5 bases). This CDR3 region has 12 residues. The V and J ends lost 2 bases and 10 bases respectively, with 11 bases between them. Germline CDR1 reads MNHNS; CDR2 reads SASEGT. The CDR3 DNA reads TGTGCCAGCAGTGAATCGGCCGGGGGAGCTTTCTTT. Its protein product is CASSESAGGAFF.

This clone has just one count. V is TRBV11-3 and J is TRBJ1-1; 9 positions agree with TRBD1. This CDR3 comprises 14 residues. The germline CDR1 and CDR2 sequences are SGHNT and YENEEA. Trimming took 5 bases from V and 3 from J; bases not matched to a gene: 4. CDR3 nucleotide sequence: TGTGCCAGCAGCCCAGGGACAGGGCACACTGAAGCTTTCTTT. Translating gives CASSPGTGHTEAFF.

The rearrangement joins TRBV28 to TRBJ1-3; D unresolved. Germline loops: CDR1 MDHEN, CDR2 SYDVKM. The CDR3 spans 13 residues. Trimming removed 2 bases at V and 6 bases at J, with 8 bases between. In DNA form, the CDR3 reads TGTGCCAGCAGTTTAGTCCGTATAAACACCATATATTTT. Amino acid sequence: CASSLVRINTIYF.

The chain carries TRBV19 and TRBJ2-3; 8 positions match TRBD2. With V trimmed by 6 bases and J by 3 bases, 8 bases remained unmatched. Germline CDR1 and CDR2: LNHDA and SQIVND (reference sequence). This CDR3 has 15 amino acids. The CDR3 spells CASRAPGGPTDTQYF. In nucleotides, the CDR3 is TGTGCCAGTAGAGCCCCGGGGGGGCCTACAGATACGCAGTATTTT.

The gene calls are TRBV7-7 and TRBJ2-1, with 9 bases identical to TRBD2. The CDR3 is made up of 17 amino acids. V gave up 5 bases and J gave up 3 bases; unmatched junction bases: 11. Germline lookup yields CDR1 SSHAT and CDR2 FNYEAQ (reference sequence). DNA of the CDR3: TGTGCCAGCAGCCGGCTCCCCCTAGCGGGGAACTACAATGAGCAGTTCTTC. Amino acids: CASSRLPLAGNYNEQFF. Full variable domain (outside the CDR3, taken from reference TRBV7-7 and TRBJ2-1): GAGVSQSPRYKVTKRGQDVTLRCDPISSHATLYWYQQALGQGPEFLTYFNYEAQPDKSGLPSDRFSAERPEGSISTLTIQRTEQRDSAMYRCASSRLPLAGNYNEQFFGPGTRLTVL.

The chain has TRBV25-1 and TRBJ1-2; D is ambiguous. The CDR3 loop spans 13 amino acids. Germline-derived CDR1 and CDR2 are MGHDK and SYGVNS. The ends were cut back, 3 bases at V and 2 bases at J, with 7 bases in the middle. CDR3 bases: TGTGCCAGCAGTGAGACAAACAACTATGGCTACACCTTC. It codes for CASSETNNYGYTF.

The CDR3 bases are TGTGCCACCAGTGTATCGGGACAGGTAACAGATACGCAGTATTTT. Its protein product is CATSVSGQVTDTQYF. J is TRBJ2-3 and V is TRBV24-1, with 8 bases lining up with TRBD1. Germline lookup yields CDR1 KGHDR and CDR2 SFDVKD. The ends lost 5 bases at V and 3 bases at J; junction bases unmatched: 6. The CDR3 spans 15 residues.

The chain uses TRBV12-3 or TRBV12-4 and TRBJ2-5, with D hard to call. This CDR3 comprises 12 residues. V was shortened by 7 bases and J by 4 bases, with 10 bases between the two germline ends. The CDR3: CASMSSGETQYF. The DNA of the CDR3 is TGTGCCAGCATGTCATCAGGAGAGACCCAGTACTTC.

The genes are TRBV7-9 and TRBJ1-4, with 7 bases matching TRBD1. Germline V lookup: CDR1 SEHNR, CDR2 FQNEAQ (reference sequence). The junction had 6 bases not matched to a gene; V was cut back by 6 bases and J by 2 bases. The CDR3 has 15 amino acids. The CDR3 is CASRETGETNEKLFF. The CDR3 DNA follows: TGTGCCAGCAGGGAAACAGGGGAGACTAATGAAAAACTGTTTTTT.